These T cell receptor beta chains were read from a single sample in a study of blood T cell repertoires in COVID-19. Clones were read by immunoSEQ multiplex PCR, and TCRdb kept only the in-frame ones, dropping some. The sample consists of 350,000 to 450,000 clones, 75% to 90% of them appearing once. The source material was peripheral blood. Every receptor here comes from a woman aged 55 to 70 with COVID-19, enrolled during active disease. The conserved cysteine and the conserved F or W are not part of the CDR3 here. The D gene is left open where the match is weak.

cdr3_aa: ASSLGLAGPYEQF
d_call: TRBD2
v_call: TRBV7-2

cdr3_aa: ASSPRGYSNQPQH
d_call: .
v_call: TRBV3-1/TRBV3-2

cdr3_aa: SVTAHSGGETQY
d_call: TRBD2
v_call: TRBV29-1

cdr3_aa: ASSLNTVYGYT
d_call: .
v_call: TRBV5-4

cdr3_aa: ASSLGGQVDAEAF
d_call: TRBD1
v_call: TRBV11-3

cdr3_aa: ASSLQGDQPQH
d_call: TRBD1
v_call: TRBV7-9

cdr3_aa: ASSSTDRSYEQY
d_call: TRBD1
v_call: TRBV7-3

cdr3_aa: SAKRPGDTEAF
d_call: .
v_call: TRBV29-1

cdr3_aa: ASSPTEGRRGKSEAF
d_call: .
v_call: TRBV19

cdr3_aa: SASRASGVLLGTDTQY
d_call: TRBD2
v_call: TRBV20-1

cdr3_aa: ASSEGHAQETQY
d_call: .
v_call: TRBV9

cdr3_aa: ASSINRDPQPQH
d_call: .
v_call: TRBV19

cdr3_aa: ASGSEIGVTDTQY
d_call: .
v_call: TRBV11-1

cdr3_aa: ASSAYSGGGTQY
d_call: TRBD2
v_call: TRBV9

cdr3_aa: AWSVSGGVDTQY
d_call: TRBD2
v_call: TRBV30

cdr3_aa: ASRAGGGDTQY
d_call: TRBD2
v_call: TRBV7-2

cdr3_aa: ASSQPSGATDTQY
d_call: TRBD2
v_call: TRBV4-1

cdr3_aa: ATIEASGVYDTQY
d_call: TRBD2
v_call: TRBV6-5

cdr3_aa: ASSLTDYSNQPQH
d_call: .
v_call: TRBV7-2

cdr3_aa: ASSPGQGIWQPQH
d_call: TRBD1
v_call: TRBV18

cdr3_aa: ASSTPNSYYGYT
d_call: .
v_call: TRBV7-8

cdr3_aa: ASSFAGGRYNEQF
d_call: .
v_call: TRBV7-2

cdr3_aa: ASSPPGSGTGGSYEQY
d_call: TRBD1
v_call: TRBV18

cdr3_aa: ASSQEQVMYEKLF
d_call: .
v_call: TRBV4-3

cdr3_aa: ASSYSSVGGASTDTQY
d_call: TRBD2
v_call: TRBV6-2/TRBV6-3

cdr3_aa: ASNWEGSRGEKLF
d_call: .
v_call: TRBV5-5

cdr3_aa: ASSLGWGGIGTQY
d_call: .
v_call: TRBV7-9

cdr3_aa: ASSESLTEAF
d_call: .
v_call: TRBV6-1

cdr3_aa: ASSGWPGQLNTEAF
d_call: TRBD1
v_call: TRBV2

cdr3_aa: ASSWGTSGFSYEQY
d_call: TRBD2
v_call: TRBV5-1

cdr3_aa: ASSQDLMNTEAF
d_call: .
v_call: TRBV3-1/TRBV3-2

cdr3_aa: ASSDRDNEQF
d_call: TRBD1
v_call: TRBV12-3/TRBV12-4

cdr3_aa: ASSLFLVLPGENTIY
d_call: .
v_call: TRBV11-2

cdr3_aa: ASSLPPGVTGELF
d_call: .
v_call: TRBV7-6

cdr3_aa: ASSRKPGQGVNQPQH
d_call: TRBD1
v_call: TRBV19

cdr3_aa: ASSLAPSSGNTIY
d_call: .
v_call: TRBV7-8

cdr3_aa: ASSLIRDEKLF
d_call: .
v_call: TRBV7-8

cdr3_aa: ASSVEGDLAKNIQY
d_call: .
v_call: TRBV9

cdr3_aa: ASSQNMNYGYT
d_call: .
v_call: TRBV4-3

cdr3_aa: ASSLSGGGDTQY
d_call: TRBD2
v_call: TRBV11-2

cdr3_aa: ASRLNRGTEAF
d_call: TRBD1
v_call: TRBV6-5

cdr3_aa: ASSIQGATNYGYT
d_call: TRBD1
v_call: TRBV19

cdr3_aa: ASQKQGEDYGYT
d_call: TRBD1
v_call: TRBV28

cdr3_aa: ASSWGESGELF
d_call: .
v_call: TRBV5-1

cdr3_aa: ASSPGPDSELVEQY
d_call: .
v_call: TRBV5-6

cdr3_aa: ASSRLGTGNTDTQY
d_call: TRBD1
v_call: TRBV5-1

cdr3_aa: ASSVGGGNEYGYT
d_call: .
v_call: TRBV9

cdr3_aa: ASTLLAGAPGEQF
d_call: TRBD2
v_call: TRBV7-2

cdr3_aa: ASQEDILNTEAF
d_call: .
v_call: TRBV4-1

cdr3_aa: ATSRALDSPRTEAF
d_call: .
v_call: TRBV15

cdr3_aa: ASSLWTGRNTEAF
d_call: TRBD1
v_call: TRBV7-9

cdr3_aa: ASSQAPLAGPYEQY
d_call: TRBD2
v_call: TRBV4-1

cdr3_aa: ASSPSPSGNTIY
d_call: .
v_call: TRBV7-8

cdr3_aa: ASSITGGWTEAF
d_call: .
v_call: TRBV5-1

cdr3_aa: ASTRGNTEAF
d_call: .
v_call: TRBV11-3